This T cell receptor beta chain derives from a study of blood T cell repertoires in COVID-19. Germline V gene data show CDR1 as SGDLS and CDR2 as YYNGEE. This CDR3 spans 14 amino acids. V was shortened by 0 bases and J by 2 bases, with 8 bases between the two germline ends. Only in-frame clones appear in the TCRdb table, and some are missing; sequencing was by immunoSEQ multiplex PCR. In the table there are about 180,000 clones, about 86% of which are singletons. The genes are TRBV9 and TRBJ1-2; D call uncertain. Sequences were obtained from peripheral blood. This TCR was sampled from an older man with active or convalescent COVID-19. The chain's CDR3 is CASSVDRANYGYTF. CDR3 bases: TGTGCCAGCAGCGTAGACAGAGCAAACTATGGCTACACCTTC.